What follows describes a single TCR beta chain. Since a much larger clone is just one base distant, this may be a read error. These data are taken from a study of identical twins. TCRdb processed the 5' RACE reads anew with MiXCR; each CDR3 protein has one entry. Of roughly 490,000 distinct CDR3 sequences listed, around an eighth are singletons. The ends lost 8 bases at V and 0 bases at J; junction bases unmatched: 11. This CDR3 is 18 amino acids long. The data were also submitted as part of a second study, on yellow fever vaccine responses in identical twins.

The sequence was collected from a woman between 18 and 29 years old in good health. This chain uses TRBV12-3 or TRBV12-4 with TRBJ2-6, with 9 nucleotides matching TRBD1. The sample was CD4+ T cells sorted from blood. CDR3 in amino acids: CASCRKGQGNSGANVLTF. In DNA, the CDR3 is TGTGCCAGCTGCCGAAAGGGACAGGGCAACTCTGGGGCCAACGTCCTGACTTTC.